The sequence of this T cell receptor beta chain was determined in a study of blood T cell repertoires in COVID-19. Per the original data handling: Amplification with reference gene primers provided the estimates of nucleated cell counts. Clones were read by immunoSEQ multiplex PCR, and TCRdb kept only the in-frame ones, dropping some. V, J and clone size derive from that table, while D and trimming were established from the DNA sequence. Among around 360,000 clones listed, over 75% were seen once. Recovery meant two consecutive negative NP/OP PCR tests, professional clearance, or resolved symptoms. Germline V gene lookup returns CDR1 SGDLS and CDR2 YYNGEE. With V trimmed by 5 bases and J by 4 bases, 13 bases remained unmatched. The length of the CDR3 is 19 residues. This clone was seen a handful of times.

The chain combines TRBV9 with TRBJ2-1; 15 nucleotides agree with TRBD2. The TCR originated in a woman aged 30 to 39 who had recovered from COVID-19. The specimen was PBMCs or T cells enriched from blood (not recorded which). CDR3 loop: CASSTSPGTSGGQYNEQFF. The CDR3 DNA follows: TGTGCCAGCAGTACCTCCCCCGGGACTAGCGGGGGGCAATACAATGAGCAGTTCTTC.